This record concerns one T cell receptor (beta chain) sequence. The data belong to a study of blood T cell repertoires in COVID-19. The method was immunoSEQ multiplex PCR; TCRdb's version includes in-frame clones alone and lacks a portion of them. The data contain 450,000 to 500,000 clones, roughly nine tenths of them singletons. The CDR3 length is 14 residues. V was pared by 5 bases and J by 3 bases, with 14 bases between. In germline, CDR1 is SGHDT, CDR2 YYEEEE. This chain connects TRBV5-6 to TRBJ1-1; D is unclear. Sample: PBMCs or T cells enriched from blood (not recorded which). The TCR originated in a woman aged 18-29 years who had recovered from COVID-19. The CDR3 loop is CASSPRWVDTEAFF. DNA of the CDR3: TGTGCCAGCAGTCCCAGGTGGGTGGACACTGAAGCTTTCTTT.